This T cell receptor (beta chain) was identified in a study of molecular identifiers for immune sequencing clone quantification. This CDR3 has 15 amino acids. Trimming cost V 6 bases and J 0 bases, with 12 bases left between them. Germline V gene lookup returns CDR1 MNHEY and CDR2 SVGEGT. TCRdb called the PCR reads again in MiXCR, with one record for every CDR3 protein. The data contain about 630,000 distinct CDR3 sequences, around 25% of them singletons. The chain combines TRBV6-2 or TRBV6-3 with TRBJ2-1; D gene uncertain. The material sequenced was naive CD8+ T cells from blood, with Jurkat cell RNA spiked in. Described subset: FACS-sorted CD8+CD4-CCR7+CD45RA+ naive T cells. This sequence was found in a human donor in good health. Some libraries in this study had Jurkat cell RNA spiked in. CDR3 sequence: CASRADVSSYNEQFF. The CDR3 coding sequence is TGTGCCAGCAGGGCGGACGTTAGCTCCTACAATGAGCAGTTCTTC.